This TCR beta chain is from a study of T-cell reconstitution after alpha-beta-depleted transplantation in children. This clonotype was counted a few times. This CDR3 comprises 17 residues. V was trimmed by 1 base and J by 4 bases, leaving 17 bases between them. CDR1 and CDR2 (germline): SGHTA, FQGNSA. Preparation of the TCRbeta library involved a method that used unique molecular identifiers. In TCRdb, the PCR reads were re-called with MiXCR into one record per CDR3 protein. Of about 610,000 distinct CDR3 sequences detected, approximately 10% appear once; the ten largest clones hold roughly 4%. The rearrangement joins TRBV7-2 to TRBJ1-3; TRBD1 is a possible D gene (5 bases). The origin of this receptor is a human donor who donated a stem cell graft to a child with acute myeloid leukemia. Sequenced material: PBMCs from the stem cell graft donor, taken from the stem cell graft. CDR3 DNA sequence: TGTGCCAGCAGCTTAGTAGAGGCAGGGAGGTCCGGAAACACCATATATTTT. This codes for CASSLVEAGRSGNTIYF.